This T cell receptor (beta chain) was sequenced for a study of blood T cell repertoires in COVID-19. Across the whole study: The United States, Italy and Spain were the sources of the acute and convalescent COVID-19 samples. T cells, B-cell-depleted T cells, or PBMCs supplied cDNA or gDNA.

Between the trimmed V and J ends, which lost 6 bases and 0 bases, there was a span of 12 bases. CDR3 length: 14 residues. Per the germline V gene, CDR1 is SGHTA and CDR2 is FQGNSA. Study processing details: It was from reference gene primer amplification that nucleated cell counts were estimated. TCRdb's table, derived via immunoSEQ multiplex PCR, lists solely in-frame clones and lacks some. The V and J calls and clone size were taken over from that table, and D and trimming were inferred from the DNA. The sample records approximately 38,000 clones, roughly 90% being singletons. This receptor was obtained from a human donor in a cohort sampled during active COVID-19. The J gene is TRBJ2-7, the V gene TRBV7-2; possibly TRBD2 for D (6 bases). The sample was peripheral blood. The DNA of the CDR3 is TGTGCCAGCAGGCGGGGAGGAATCTCCTACGAGCAGTACTTC. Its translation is CASRRGGISYEQYF.